Below are 21 T cell receptor beta chains sequenced from a single sample in a study of blood T cell repertoires in COVID-19. Clones were sequenced by immunoSEQ multiplex PCR, and TCRdb holds only the in-frame ones, with some missing. The table shows 300,000 to 400,000 clones, with about four fifths occurring only once. Source material: peripheral blood. The receptor source for this set is a man aged 30 to 45 with active or convalescent COVID-19.

J is TRBJ2-1 and V is TRBV7-2; D is perhaps TRBD2 (6 bases). This CDR3 spans 14 amino acids. V was clipped by 3 bases and J by 3 bases, with 9 bases between them. CDR1 SGHTA and CDR2 FQGNSA come from the germline V gene. The CDR3 nucleotides read TGTGCCAGCAGCTTTTCGACTAGCTACAATGAGCAGTTCTTC. Translation gives CASSFSTSYNEQFF.

The gene calls are TRBV5-1 and TRBJ2-7; 7 nucleotides line up with TRBD1. Germline values: CDR1 SGHRS, CDR2 YFSETQ. The CDR3 is 15 residues long. The ends lost 2 bases at V and 2 bases at J; junction bases unmatched: 7. CDR3 amino acids: CASSLQGTAPYEQYF. The CDR3 DNA sequence: TGCGCCAGCAGCTTACAGGGGACGGCTCCCTACGAGCAGTACTTC. The entire variable domain, with the rest obtained from reference TRBV5-1 and TRBJ2-7, is as follows: KAGVTQTPRYLIKTRGQQVTLSCSPISGHRSVSWYQQTPGQGLQFLFEYFSETQRNKGNFPGRFSGRQFSNSRSEMNVSTLELGDSALYLCASSLQGTAPYEQYFGPGTRLTVT.

This sequence joins TRBV7-2 and TRBJ2-7; the match to TRBD2 covers 8 bases. Germline-derived CDR1 and CDR2 are SGHTA and FQGNSA. The CDR3 is 15 residues long. V lost 1 base to trimming and J lost 3 bases; unmatched junction nucleotides: 5. CDR3 in DNA: TGTGCCAGCAGCTTAGGTGGCGGGAGGTACTACGAGCAGTACTTC. Its translation is CASSLGGGRYYEQYF.

V is TRBV29-1 and J is TRBJ2-2; 9 bases align to TRBD1. The V and J ends lost 7 bases and 8 bases, in that order; junction bases with no gene match: 14. The CDR3 has 15 residues. CDR1 and CDR2 (germline): SQVTM, ANQGSEA. The DNA of the CDR3 is TGCAGCGCCGCCCCCGACAGGGGGGTGAGGGGGGAGCTGTTTTTT. This encodes CSAAPDRGVRGELFF.

This chain uses TRBV4-3 with TRBJ2-2; the D gene is possibly TRBD2 (6 bases). CDR1 and CDR2 (germline): LGHNA, YSLEER. The ends were cut back, 5 bases at V and 1 base at J, with 8 bases in the middle. The CDR3 sequence is 14 residues long. This chain's CDR3 is CASSAGRNTGELFF. The CDR3 DNA sequence: TGCGCCAGCAGCGCCGGGAGGAACACCGGGGAGCTGTTTTTT.

Notes on this clone: With a much larger clone just one base away, this may be a read error. Other DNA sequences from this sample encode an identical CDR3 as well. V and J are TRBV19 and TRBJ1-5, with D possibly TRBD1 on 6 matching bases. Per germline, CDR1 LNHDA and CDR2 SQIVND (reference sequence). With 3 bases removed from V and 7 bases from J, the gap between germline ends came to 10 bases. There are 13 residues in the CDR3. The CDR3 DNA is TGTGCCAGTAGTATGGGAGGGGGACAGCCCCAGCATTTT. Protein: CASSMGGGQPQHF.

The rearrangement uses TRBV5-1 and TRBJ2-7; 9 nucleotides align to TRBD2. This CDR3 is built from 17 residues. V was pared by 0 bases and J by 2 bases, with 9 bases of the junction left unmatched. Germline V gene data show CDR1 as SGHRS and CDR2 as YFSETQ. CDR3: CASSLALGRGGPYEQYF. In nucleotides, the CDR3 is TGCGCCAGCAGCTTGGCGCTGGGGCGGGGGGGCCCCTACGAGCAGTACTTC.

Only a few counts were recorded for this clone. The rearrangement joins TRBV19 to TRBJ2-2, with TRBD1 matching 8 bases. The CDR3 consists of 14 residues. The germline V gene has CDR1 LNHDA and CDR2 SQIVND (reference sequence). V dropped 6 bases and J dropped 6; count of bases not matched to a gene: 6. This CDR3 is CASRDRVGPGELFF. DNA for the CDR3: TGTGCCAGTAGGGACAGGGTAGGTCCCGGGGAGCTGTTTTTT.

This rearrangement joins TRBV2 to TRBJ2-1; D perhaps matches TRBD2 (5 bases). V lost 4 bases, J lost 8 bases, and 18 bases lay in between. CDR3 length: 15 residues. Germline CDR1 SNHLY, CDR2 FYNNEI. CDR3 nucleotides: TGTGCCAGCAGTGTAGTACCCCTTGAGGGCTATGAGCAGTTCTTC. This codes for CASSVVPLEGYEQFF.

The chain couples TRBV19 to TRBJ1-1, with a possible D match to TRBD1 (5 bases). Deletions cut 4 bases from V and 0 bases from J, with 12 bases between. Looked up from germline, CDR1 is LNHDA and CDR2 is SQIVND (reference sequence). The CDR3 spans 15 residues. The CDR3 is CASSRGGGVNTEAFF. The CDR3 DNA is TGTGCCAGTAGTAGAGGCGGGGGGGTGAACACTGAAGCTTTCTTT.

This rearrangement joins TRBV7-8 to TRBJ2-1; TRBD2 aligns across 9 bases. Germline trimming cut 2 bases from V and 8 bases from J; bases unmatched to any gene: 10. The germline V gene has CDR1 SGHVS and CDR2 FQNEAQ. This CDR3 is built from 16 residues. CDR3 sequence (DNA): TGTGCCAGCAGCTTAATGGGGGGACTAGCTATTTATGAGCAGTTCTTC. It specifies CASSLMGGLAIYEQFF.

V gene TRBV5-1 combines with J gene TRBJ1-1; tentative D call: TRBD1 (6 bases). CDR1 SGHRS and CDR2 YFSETQ come from the germline V gene. The CDR3 is made up of 15 amino acids. V was trimmed by 3 bases and J by 4 bases, leaving 16 bases between them. As DNA, the CDR3 is TGCGCCAGCAGCTCCGGGACAAGGGCTCTCACTGAAGCTTTCTTT. As protein: CASSSGTRALTEAFF.

The V and J genes are TRBV18 and TRBJ2-5; possibly TRBD1 for D (5 bases). This CDR3 spans 14 amino acids. Deletions cut 4 bases from V and 2 bases from J, with 11 bases between. Germline V gives CDR1 KGHSH, CDR2 LQKENI. CDR3 in DNA: TGTGCCAGCTCACTCCACGGACATCAAGAGACCCAGTACTTC. Residues: CASSLHGHQETQYF.

V is TRBV11-3 and J is TRBJ2-3; D call uncertain. V was cut by 5 bases and J by 2 bases, with 5 bases left in between. Germline V lookup: CDR1 SGHNT, CDR2 YENEEA. The CDR3 runs 12 residues. The CDR3 loop is CASSPHTDTQYF. The CDR3 DNA is TGTGCCAGCAGCCCCCACACAGATACGCAGTATTTT. Variable domain in full (rest from reference TRBV11-3 and TRBJ2-3): EAGVVQSPRYKIIEKKQPVAFWCNPISGHNTLYWYLQNLGQGPELLIRYENEEAVDDSQLPKDRFSAERLKGVDSTLKIQPAELGDSAVYLCASSPHTDTQYFGPGTRLTVL.

The chain carries TRBV18 and TRBJ2-3, with D possibly matching TRBD2 (5 bases). Deletions cut 3 bases from V and 0 bases from J, with 7 bases between. Germline V CDR1 and CDR2: KGHSH, LQKENI. The CDR3 consists of 14 residues. The DNA for the CDR3 is TGTGCCAGCTCACCGGGAGCCAGCACAGATACGCAGTATTTT. Amino acids: CASSPGASTDTQYF.

This clone was observed a few times. This chain links TRBV27 with TRBJ2-1; 8 nucleotides match TRBD2. CDR1 and CDR2 from the germline V gene are MNHEY and SMNVEV (reference sequence). The CDR3 is made up of 18 amino acids. V was clipped by 7 bases and J by 1 base; unmatched bases: 15. The CDR3 sequence is CASTSVLGLGGSYNEQFF. The CDR3 nucleotides are TGTGCCAGCACCTCTGTTTTGGGACTAGGGGGTTCCTACAATGAGCAGTTCTTC.

V usage is TRBV7-3 and J usage is TRBJ2-3, with 13 bases identical to TRBD2. The V gene end was trimmed by 2 bases and the J gene end by 0 bases; junction bases not matched to a gene: 5. This CDR3 spans 18 amino acids. Germline CDR1 is SGHTA and CDR2 is FQGTGA. The CDR3 is CASSLVGLAGPSTDTQYF. CDR3 nucleotide sequence: TGTGCCAGCAGCTTAGTGGGACTAGCGGGACCAAGCACAGATACGCAGTATTTT.

V and J are TRBV18 and TRBJ1-4; no clear D gene. Germline CDR1 is KGHSH and CDR2 is LQKENI. CDR3 size: 20 residues. Trimming left V 3 bases short and J 0 bases short, with 23 bases between. The CDR3: CASSPYGLERSRSTNEKLFF. CDR3 bases: TGTGCCAGCTCACCGTATGGCCTGGAGCGAAGCCGTTCAACTAATGAAAAACTGTTTTTT.

V gene TRBV4-1 combines with J gene TRBJ2-4; D perhaps matches TRBD2 (7 bases). CDR1 MGHRA and CDR2 YSYEKL come from the germline V gene. CDR3 length equals 16 residues. V was cut by 4 bases and J by 9 bases, with 22 bases left in between. The chain's CDR3 is CASSPAGRGGRGIQYF. The CDR3 coding sequence is TGCGCCAGCAGCCCCGCAGGGAGGGGGGGAAGGGGCATTCAGTACTTC.

The V call is TRBV6-6, the J call TRBJ1-2; tentative D call: TRBD1 (6 bases). Germline values: CDR1 MNHNY, CDR2 SVGAGI (reference sequence). Trimming stripped 6 bases from V and 6 bases from J, with 11 bases between. This CDR3 spans 12 amino acids. The CDR3 reads CASSPRQDGYTF. The CDR3, as DNA: TGTGCCAGCAGCCCCAGACAGGATGGCTACACCTTC.

The chain uses TRBV3-1 (or the pseudogene TRBV3-2) and TRBJ1-2; weak D call: TRBD1 (6 bases). The V gene lost 3 bases and the J gene lost 6 bases, with 20 bases spanning the gap. CDR1 and CDR2 (germline): LGHDT, YNNKEL (reference sequence). The CDR3 is made up of 16 amino acids. CDR3 in amino acids: CASSQRSFGQSHGYTF. CDR3 DNA sequence: TGTGCCAGCAGCCAGAGGTCGTTCGGACAGAGCCATGGCTACACCTTC.